These 11 T cell receptor beta chains came from one sample sequenced in a study of control samples from healthy donors and cancer patients. Sequencing was performed with immunoSEQ multiplex PCR; in TCRdb, only in-frame clones are kept and a portion is missing. This sample has about 100,000 clones; 70% to 90% occur once, and the top ten carry around 20%. Source material: blood. The receptors were sampled from a young man in good health.

The table lists this clone with a count of one. J is TRBJ1-3 and V is TRBV9; no clear D gene. Germline CDR1 and CDR2: SGDLS and YYNGEE. V was pared by 1 base and J by 8 bases, with 10 bases between. The CDR3 length is 13 residues. CDR3 amino acids: CASSVYGGDTIYF. The DNA for the CDR3 is TGTGCCAGCAGCGTATATGGCGGCGACACCATATATTTT. Drawing the rest from reference TRBV9 and TRBJ1-3, the complete variable domain is DSGVTQTPKHLITATGQRVTLRCSPRSGDLSVYWYQQSLDQGLQFLIQYYNGEERAKGNILERFSAQQFPDLHSELNLSSLELGDSALYFCASSVYGGDTIYFGEGSWLTVV.

The chain carries TRBV25-1 and TRBJ2-3, with 9 nucleotides matching TRBD1. Looked up from germline, CDR1 is MGHDK and CDR2 is SYGVNS. The CDR3 sequence is 14 residues long. V lost 4 bases to trimming and J lost 6 bases; unmatched junction nucleotides: 5. Written as DNA, the CDR3 is TGTGCCAGCAGTGCAACAGGGGGCCGGGATACGCAGTATTTT. Translation gives CASSATGGRDTQYF.

The CDR3 protein is CASSLLGGGYEQYF. The CDR3 DNA reads as TGTGCCAGCAGCTTGCTGGGGGGTGGGTACGAGCAGTACTTC. The chain employs TRBV11-2 and TRBJ2-7; maybe TRBD2 (6 bases). Looked up from germline, CDR1 is SGHAT and CDR2 is FQNNGV. CDR3 length: 14 amino acids. V lost 3 bases, J lost 4 bases, and 13 bases lay in between.

This clone was seen only once. V usage is TRBV29-1 and J usage is TRBJ1-2; TRBD1 aligns across 10 bases. The V and J ends lost 4 bases and 3 bases, in that order; junction bases with no gene match: 11. The germline V gene encodes CDR1 SQVTM and CDR2 ANQGSEA. The CDR3 spans 16 residues. The chain's CDR3 is CSVVDPGQGTYYGYTF. Here the CDR3 DNA reads TGCAGCGTTGTAGACCCGGGACAGGGGACCTACTATGGCTACACCTTC.

This clone has only one observation. This rearrangement joins TRBV5-1 to TRBJ1-4; D call uncertain. Germline lookup yields CDR1 SGHRS and CDR2 YFSETQ. The CDR3 has 15 amino acids. The V and J ends lost 0 bases and 4 bases respectively, with 10 bases between them. CDR3 residues: CASSLGRGVNEKLFF. The DNA for the CDR3 is TGCGCCAGCAGCTTGGGTCGGGGAGTTAATGAAAAACTGTTTTTT.

This chain joins TRBV6-2 or TRBV6-3 and TRBJ2-1; no reliable D call. The CDR3 runs to 14 residues. The ends were cut back, 0 bases at V and 4 bases at J, with 7 bases in the middle. CDR1 is MNHEY and CDR2 is SVGEGT in the germline V gene. For the CDR3, the DNA is TGTGCCAGCAGTTACTCGAGCGTGTACAATGAGCAGTTCTTC. Its protein is CASSYSSVYNEQFF.

This clone was seen only a few times. CDR3 in amino acids: CASTIFSNTGELFF. The CDR3 bases are TGTGCCAGCACAATATTCTCGAACACCGGGGAGCTGTTTTTT. V and J are TRBV6-5 and TRBJ2-2; no reliable D call. With 7 bases removed from V and 0 bases from J, the gap between germline ends came to 9 bases. The CDR3 extends over 14 amino acids. Germline V CDR1 and CDR2: MNHEY, SVGAGI.

The chain joins TRBV4-2 to TRBJ1-3; TRBD1 might be the D (6 bases). Germline V gives CDR1 LGHNA, CDR2 YNFKEQ. Trimming took 4 bases from V and 0 from J, leaving 25 bases between them. This CDR3 spans 20 amino acids. Written as DNA, the CDR3 is TGTGCCAGCAGCCGCAACCCGACCCGGACAGTATTGAGCTCTGGAAACACCATATATTTT. As protein: CASSRNPTRTVLSSGNTIYF.

The chain recombines TRBV28 with TRBJ1-5; no clear D gene. Germline loops: CDR1 MDHEN, CDR2 SYDVKM. The germline V and J ends were trimmed by 3 bases and 7 bases, with 7 bases remaining between them. This CDR3 has 12 amino acids. CDR3 loop: CASSFIGQPQHF. CDR3 DNA sequence: TGTGCCAGCAGTTTTATCGGGCAGCCCCAGCATTTT.

This clone appeared once. This chain connects TRBV10-3 to TRBJ2-3; D is perhaps TRBD1 (5 bases). Per germline, CDR1 ENHRY and CDR2 SYGVKD. V was shortened by 10 bases and J by 3 bases, with 11 bases between the two germline ends. CDR3 size: 12 residues. The CDR3 loop is CASARGTDTQYF. DNA of the CDR3: TGTGCCAGCGCTAGGGGAACAGATACGCAGTATTTT.

The chain is built from TRBV19 and TRBJ1-6, with 8 bases identical to TRBD1. The germline gives CDR1 LNHDA, CDR2 SQIVND (reference sequence). V trimming: 3 bases; J trimming: 9 bases; junction bases outside the gene matches: 13. There are 17 residues in the CDR3. In DNA form, the CDR3 reads TGTGCCAGTAGTATTTCAGGGGGCAGTTTGTTTCCTTCACCCCTCCACTTT. This encodes CASSISGGSLFPSPLHF.